This T cell receptor beta chain was documented in a study of blood T cell repertoires in COVID-19 (dated by TCRdb to the early 2020s). As for the study more broadly: Samples covering the acute and convalescent phases of COVID-19 were provided by collaborators in the United States, Italy and Spain. The material from the prospective study consisted of cDNA or gDNA derived from T cells, B-cell-depleted T cells, or PBMCs. Subjects who had been exposed to COVID-19, were actively infected with it, or had recovered from it provided the deeply sampled blood TCRbeta repertoires that made up the dataset. A freely available public database, intended as a resource for researchers studying the immune response to SARS-CoV-2, is where the repertoires were released. Samples were obtained from the ongoing ImmuneRACE study (first 160 participants) and from about 1,300 subjects provided by 6 global collaborators. Nearly every sample came with metadata listing a de-identified subject ID, COVID-19 status, age in years and sex. Where HLA class I and class II types were available, the types were taken from metadata supplied by the sample provider, not from assay-based typing.

The study at large found these results: Clinical and demographic metadata were provided uncurated, with the amount varying by source and participant.

V is cut by 9 bases and J by 2 bases, and the space between the germline ends is 5 bases. As encoded in the germline V gene, CDR1 is KGHDR while CDR2 is SFDVKD. From the cysteine through the phenylalanine, the CDR3 covers 11 amino acids. The DNA shown is the 33-base CDR3, in frame from base 1. The collaborating institutions used their own protocols to collect whole blood in K2EDTA tubes. For TCRbeta analysis, collaborators shipped samples as frozen whole blood, isolated PBMCs, or DNA extracted from either of those sample types. This clone was counted once. Its antigen is still unknown. No much larger clone is present one base from it, and per-base qualities are unavailable. The immunoSEQ Assay, a bias-controlled multiplex PCR, was used to amplify TCRbeta CDR3 regions from genomic DNA. The authors processed their data as follows. The number of nucleated cells in each sample was estimated by amplification of reference gene primers within the assay. Sequence reads were collapsed and filtered to measure the absolute abundance of every unique TCRbeta CDR3 rearrangement. For each sample, productive Simpson clonality was calculated as the square root of Simpson's diversity index over productive rearrangements. Sourced from immuneACCESS, this table was stored by TCRdb with only in-frame sequences that have V and J called. A share of the clones is absent; for the studies checked, an unresolved V gene accounts for under half, and the remainder has no known explanation. That table supplies the V and J calls and clone size; D and trimming were determined from the DNA. This sample lists more than 75,000 clones; 65% to 90% were detected once. Of the sample, about a sixth falls within the top ten clones.

The sample was peripheral blood. The origin of this receptor is a woman older than 75 with active or convalescent COVID-19. This chain is built from TRBV24-1 and TRBJ2-3; a confident D gene designation cannot be given. In nucleotide form, the sequence is TGTGCCACCGAGATCACAGATACGCAGTATTTT. The encoded protein is CATEITDTQYF.